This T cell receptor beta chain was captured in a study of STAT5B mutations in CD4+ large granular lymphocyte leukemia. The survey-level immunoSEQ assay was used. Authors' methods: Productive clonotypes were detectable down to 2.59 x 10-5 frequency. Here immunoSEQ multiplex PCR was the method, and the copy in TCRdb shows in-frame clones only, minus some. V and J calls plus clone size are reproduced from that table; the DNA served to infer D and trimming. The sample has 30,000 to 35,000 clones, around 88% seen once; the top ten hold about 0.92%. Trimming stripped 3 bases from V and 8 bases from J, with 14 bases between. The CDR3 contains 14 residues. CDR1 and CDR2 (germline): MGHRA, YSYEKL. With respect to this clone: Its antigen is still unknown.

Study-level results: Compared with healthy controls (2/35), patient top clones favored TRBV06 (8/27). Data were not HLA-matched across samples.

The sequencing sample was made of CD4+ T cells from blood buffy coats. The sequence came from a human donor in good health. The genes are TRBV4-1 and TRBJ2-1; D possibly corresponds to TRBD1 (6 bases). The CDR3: CASSHGKPGDEQFF. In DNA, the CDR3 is TGCGCCAGCAGCCACGGAAAACCAGGGGATGAGCAGTTCTTC.